The clone carrying this T cell receptor (beta chain) was picked up one time. Original processing methods: Amplifying reference gene primers gave estimates of nucleated cell counts. Some clones are missing from TCRdb's copy, which holds only in-frame ones; the method was immunoSEQ multiplex PCR. The V and J calls and clone size are taken from that table; D and trimming were inferred from the DNA. The table lists approximately 160,000 clones, 86% of them singletons. With V trimmed by 1 base and J by 5 bases, 11 bases remained unmatched. Germline loops: CDR1 LGHNA, CDR2 YNFKEQ. This CDR3 region has 17 residues. The data stem from a study of blood T cell repertoires in COVID-19.

The V gene is TRBV4-2, the J gene TRBJ2-1; TRBD2 aligns across 7 bases. This TCR was recovered from a woman between 65 and 79 years old with acute or convalescent COVID-19. Sequenced material: peripheral blood. CDR3 amino acids: CASSQGGGLSVHNEQFF. The CDR3 coding sequence is TGTGCCAGCAGCCAAGGGGGGGGGTTATCGGTCCACAATGAGCAGTTCTTC.